The TCR beta chain described here comes from a study of cytomegalovirus exposure and HLA in healthy donors. Study overall: Among approximately 400 genotyped donors, around 80% fell in the Caucasian-associated ancestry cluster.

V lost 5 bases, J lost 5 bases, and 13 bases lay in between. The CDR3 has 13 residues. Germline V gives CDR1 MDHEN, CDR2 SYDVKM. PCR involved 60 Vbeta and 13 Jbeta primers. Profiled with immunoSEQ multiplex PCR; TCRdb holds only in-frame clones, not every one. Among more than 80,000 clones listed, approximately 72% were seen once. The chain carries TRBV28 and TRBJ2-7; tentative D call: TRBD1 (6 bases). The sample taken for sequencing was PBMCs. The receptor comes from a woman between 35 and 50 years old in good health and CMV-seropositive. The CDR3 DNA follows: TGTGCCAGCAGTACGTACAGGGCCCACGAGCAGTACTTC. This gives the protein CASSTYRAHEQYF.